These T cell receptor beta chains were read from a single sample in a study of cytomegalovirus exposure and HLA in healthy donors. Assay used: immunoSEQ multiplex PCR; TCRdb lists only in-frame clones, some missing. The sample lists 120,000 or so clones, over 65% seen once, with roughly 5.9% in the top ten. The sequenced sample was PBMCs. These receptors were collected from a woman in her forties in good health and CMV-seronegative. Each CDR3 is given with its conserved first and last residue. The D gene is left open where the match is weak. Only some rows state a clone size, as once, few, many or a class for expanded clones.

d_call	v_call	clone_size	j_call	cdr3_nt	cdr3_aa
-	TRBV6-1	-	TRBJ2-4	TGTGCCAGCACCCCATCGTACGGCAAAAACATTCAGTACTTC	CASTPSYGKNIQYF
TRBD2	TRBV6-1	-	TRBJ2-7	TGTGCCAGCAGTGATCGGGACTCGGGGGGCTACGAGCAGTACTTC	CASSDRDSGGYEQYF
-	TRBV7-9	-	TRBJ1-2	TGTGCCAGCAGCTTATTTCGTGATTCCAGAGCGAGGGGCTACACCTTC	CASSLFRDSRARGYTF
-	TRBV11-2	-	TRBJ1-1	TGTGCCAGCAGCTTAGATCAGACAGGACTTGAAGCTTTCTTT	CASSLDQTGLEAFF
-	TRBV28	once	TRBJ1-2	TGTGCCACCCACCCGGACAGCGACTTCTATGGCTACACCTTC	CATHPDSDFYGYTF
TRBD1	TRBV19	-	TRBJ2-1	TGTGCCAGTAGTATAGAAGGGGGCAACTACAATGAGCAGTTCTTC	CASSIEGGNYNEQFF
TRBD1	TRBV11-2	-	TRBJ2-7	TGTGCCAGCAGCTGGGCCCTGACAGGGGGCTACTACGAGCAGTACTTC	CASSWALTGGYYEQYF
-	TRBV19	-	TRBJ1-5	TGTGCCAGTAACGGACAGCTCAATCAGCCCCAGCATTTT	CASNGQLNQPQHF
TRBD1	TRBV6-1	once	TRBJ1-5	TGTGCCAGCAGTGAACCTCTTGACAGGGCGGGTCAGCCCCAGCATTTT	CASSEPLDRAGQPQHF
TRBD1	TRBV11-3	-	TRBJ2-7	TGTGCCAGCAGCCCCGGACAGGGGTCCTACGAGCAGTACTTC	CASSPGQGSYEQYF
TRBD2	TRBV11-2	-	TRBJ2-3	TGTGCCAGCAGCCCTCTCCTAGCGGGAGCGGTGTACTTT	CASSPLLAGAVYF
-	TRBV6-5	-	TRBJ1-1	TGTGCCAGCAGTTATCGGCAGGGCTACACTGAAGCTTTCTTT	CASSYRQGYTEAFF
TRBD1	TRBV28	-	TRBJ2-3	TGTGCCAGCAGTTTGCAGGGGGCTTATACGCAGTATTTT	CASSLQGAYTQYF
-	TRBV15	-	TRBJ1-4	TGTGCCACCAGCACAAACCTAGGCCGCCTTGGTGAAAAACTGTTTTTT	CATSTNLGRLGEKLFF
-	TRBV14	-	TRBJ1-3	TGTGCCAGCAGCCAAGGAGGGGGAGATACCGGAAACACCATATATTTT	CASSQGGGDTGNTIYF
TRBD1	TRBV25-1	-	TRBJ2-3	TGTGCCAGCGGCCCCGTAACAGGGGTGCAGTATTTT	CASGPVTGVQYF
-	TRBV11-2	-	TRBJ2-3	TGTGCCAGCAGCTGGGGAGTCGCAGATACGCAGTATTTT	CASSWGVADTQYF
TRBD1	TRBV14	-	TRBJ1-1	TGTGCCAGCAGCCAACTGGACAGGATGAACACTGAAGCTTTCTTT	CASSQLDRMNTEAFF
-	TRBV27	-	TRBJ1-2	TGTGCCAGCAGTTTATGGGCATCCTATGGCTACACCTTC	CASSLWASYGYTF
-	TRBV27	-	TRBJ2-1	TGTGCCAGCAGTTTTAGGACTGCCTTGAGGAATGAGCAGTTCTTC	CASSFRTALRNEQFF
-	TRBV13	-	TRBJ1-2	TGTGCCAGCAGCTCCCGAGGCCCCTGGGGCTACACCTTC	CASSSRGPWGYTF
-	TRBV4-1	few	TRBJ2-2	TGCGCCAGCAGCCCGGCCGGCCGGAGGACCGGGGAGCTGTTTTTT	CASSPAGRRTGELFF
-	TRBV4-1	-	TRBJ2-2	TGCGCCAGCAGCCATTCCCAGAACACCGGGGAGCTGTTTTTT	CASSHSQNTGELFF
TRBD2	TRBV5-1	few	TRBJ2-7	TGCGCCAGCAGCTTGGCCTTTAGCGGGAGTGGGGCCTACGAGCAGTACTTC	CASSLAFSGSGAYEQYF
TRBD1	TRBV2	-	TRBJ1-2	TGTGGGTCAGTAGGACAGGGAAGCGGCTACACCTTC	CGSVGQGSGYTF
-	TRBV11-2	-	TRBJ2-3	TGTGCCAGCAGCTTAGTGACGGGCGGGACAGATACGCAGTATTTT	CASSLVTGGTDTQYF
-	TRBV6-5	-	TRBJ1-2	TGTGCCAGCAGTTACTCGAAGAGGGTCTATGGCTACACCTTC	CASSYSKRVYGYTF
-	TRBV28	-	TRBJ1-3	TGTGCCAGCAGTTTGCGATCCTTCTATTCTGGAAACACCATATATTTT	CASSLRSFYSGNTIYF
TRBD1	TRBV7-9	-	TRBJ2-3	TGTGCCAGCAGCCTCCGGACAGGGAGCACAGATACGCAGTATTTT	CASSLRTGSTDTQYF
-	TRBV5-6	few	TRBJ1-6	TGTGCCAGCAGCTTGTACATGGGAGGGGACACCAATTCACCCCTCCACTTT	CASSLYMGGDTNSPLHF
TRBD1	TRBV5-6	-	TRBJ2-6	TGTGCCACTAAGGGGGCTGGGGCCAACGGCCTGACTTTC	CATKGAGANGLTF
-	TRBV5-1	-	TRBJ1-6	TGCGCCAGCAGCTTGTCAGGGAGGGGCACTTCACCCCTCCACTTT	CASSLSGRGTSPLHF
TRBD1	TRBV6-5	-	TRBJ1-1	TGTGCCAGCAGTTACTCTGCGGGACAGCCGAGTTTCTTT	CASSYSAGQPSFF
-	TRBV5-6	few	TRBJ2-3	TGTGCCAGCAGTAAGACACAGGGAAGTATGAATACGCAGTATTTT	CASSKTQGSMNTQYF
-	TRBV10-3	once	TRBJ2-1	TGTGCCATCAGAGGCCAGGACTTCTCCTACAATGAGCAGTTCTTC	CAIRGQDFSYNEQFF
-	TRBV28	few	TRBJ1-2	TGTGCCAGCAGTCCGGGAGCTAACTATGGCTACACCTTC	CASSPGANYGYTF
TRBD2	TRBV5-1	-	TRBJ2-7	TGCGCCAGCGCTGTCGGGACTAGTGTCTACTTTGCCTACGAGCAGTACTTC	CASAVGTSVYFAYEQYF
-	TRBV21-1	-	TRBJ1-2	TGTGCCAGCAGCAAAGTCCCCGTCCAACCAGGCTCCCGTAACTATGGCTACACCTTC	CASSKVPVQPGSRNYGYTF
TRBD2	TRBV7-8	few	TRBJ2-2	TGTGCCAGCAGCTTAGGGACTAGCGGAACCACCGGGGAGCTGTTTTTT	CASSLGTSGTTGELFF
TRBD2	TRBV6-1	-	TRBJ2-3	TGTGCCAGCAGAGGACTAGCGGGAACAGATACGCAGTATTTT	CASRGLAGTDTQYF
-	TRBV5-4	few	TRBJ2-2	TGTGCCAGCAGCTTGGGACCGACAGGGAGGAGGACCGGGGAGCTGTTTTTT	CASSLGPTGRRTGELFF
TRBD1	TRBV28	-	TRBJ2-3	TGTGCCAGCAGTCTGGGACAGGGGACAGATACGCAGTATTTT	CASSLGQGTDTQYF
TRBD2	TRBV6-5	-	TRBJ2-1	TGTGCCAGCAGCTGGACTAGCGTTGAGCAGTTCTTC	CASSWTSVEQFF
-	TRBV7-9	few	TRBJ1-1	TGTGCCAGCAGCTCCCCCTGGACAGCCAACACTGAAGCTTTCTTT	CASSSPWTANTEAFF
TRBD1	TRBV4-3	-	TRBJ1-2	TGCGCCAGCAGCCAATCTACAGGGGTCTACAACTATGGCTACACCTTC	CASSQSTGVYNYGYTF
TRBD2	TRBV18	-	TRBJ2-1	TGTGCCAGCTCACCACGGGTATTAGCGGGGAATGAGCAGTTCTTC	CASSPRVLAGNEQFF
TRBD1	TRBV28	-	TRBJ2-1	TGTGCCAGCAGGCCAGGGGGCAGTGAGCAGTTCTTC	CASRPGGSEQFF
TRBD1	TRBV19	once	TRBJ1-2	TGTGCCAGTAGTACTGCAACAGGGGCTGGAGGCTACACCTTC	CASSTATGAGGYTF
TRBD1	TRBV18	-	TRBJ2-7	TGTGCCAGCTCACCGGGACAGGGGGCACGGGAGCAGTACTTC	CASSPGQGAREQYF
-	TRBV6-1	few	TRBJ1-2	TGTGCCAGCAGTCCCGACCAGGGAACCGGCTACACCTTC	CASSPDQGTGYTF
-	TRBV5-1	-	TRBJ2-1	TGCGCCAGCAGCTTCGGTGGAGGGCCTATCTCCTACAATGAGCAGTTCTTC	CASSFGGGPISYNEQFF
TRBD1	TRBV6-6	-	TRBJ2-7	TGTGCCAGCAGTCATGGGACAGGCCGCTCCTACGAGCAGTACTTC	CASSHGTGRSYEQYF
TRBD2	TRBV6-5	once	TRBJ2-1	TGTGCCAGCAGGGCTAGCGGGAGCTCCTACAATGAGCAGTTCTTC	CASRASGSSYNEQFF
-	TRBV6-1	-	TRBJ1-5	TGTGCCAGCAGCCTTCAGGTCGGGGGTCAGCCCCAGCATTTT	CASSLQVGGQPQHF
-	TRBV11-2	few	TRBJ2-1	TGTGCCAGCAGTTCCCGACTAGACCTCTACAATGAGCAGTTCTTC	CASSSRLDLYNEQFF